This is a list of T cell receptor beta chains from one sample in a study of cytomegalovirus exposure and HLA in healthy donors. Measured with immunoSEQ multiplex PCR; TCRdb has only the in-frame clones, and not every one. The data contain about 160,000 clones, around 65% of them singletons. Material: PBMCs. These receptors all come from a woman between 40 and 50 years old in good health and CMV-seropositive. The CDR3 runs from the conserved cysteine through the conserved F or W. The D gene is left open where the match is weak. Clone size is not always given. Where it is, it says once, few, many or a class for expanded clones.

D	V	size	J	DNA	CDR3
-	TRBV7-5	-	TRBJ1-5	TGTGCCAGAAGCTTACAGGGGCCGGAGGGCAATCAGCCCCAGCATTTT	CARSLQGPEGNQPQHF
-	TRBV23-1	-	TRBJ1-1	TGCGCCAGCAGTCAAGTCGAGTTTAAAAGATGGACTGAAGCTTTCTTT	CASSQVEFKRWTEAFF
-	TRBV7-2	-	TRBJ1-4	TGTGCCAGCAGCCCGCAGACAGGATACGCAACTAATGAAAAACTGTTTTTT	CASSPQTGYATNEKLFF
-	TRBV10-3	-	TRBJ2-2	TGTGCCATCAGTGAGTACTACACCGGGGAGCTGTTTTTT	CAISEYYTGELFF
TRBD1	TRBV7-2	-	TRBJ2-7	TGTGCCAGCAGCTTAGAAGGTTGGACAGGGCTCGAGCAGTACTTC	CASSLEGWTGLEQYF
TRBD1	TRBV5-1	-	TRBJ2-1	TGCGCCAGCACCTCCGGGACAGGGATGAATGAGCAGTTCTTC	CASTSGTGMNEQFF
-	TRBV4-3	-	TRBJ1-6	TGCGCCAGCAGCCAAGATCCCCAATTGAGTTCACCCCTCAACTTT	CASSQDPQLSSPLNF
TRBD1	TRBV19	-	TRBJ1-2	TGTGCCAGTAGCCCACCGACAGGGACGGCTATCTCTGGCTACACCTTC	CASSPPTGTAISGYTF
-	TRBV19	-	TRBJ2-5	TGTGCCAGTAGTAATAGCGTCCAAGAGACCCAGTACTTC	CASSNSVQETQYF
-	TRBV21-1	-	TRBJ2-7	TGTGCCAGCAGCATTAATAGCGGGACGCTCCTCTCCTACGAGCAGTACTTC	CASSINSGTLLSYEQYF
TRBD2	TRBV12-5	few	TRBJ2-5	TGTGCTAGTGGTTTGGGGGGACTACAAGAGACCCAGTACTTC	CASGLGGLQETQYF
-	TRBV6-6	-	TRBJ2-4	TGTGCCAGCCTGGCGACTCGGGGAGCCAAAAACATTCAGTACTTC	CASLATRGAKNIQYF
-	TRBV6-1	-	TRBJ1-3	TGTGCCAGCCTGATTAGGGGGTCTGGAAACACCATATATTTT	CASLIRGSGNTIYF
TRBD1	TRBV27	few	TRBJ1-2	TGTGCCAGCAGTTTCGGACAGGGGTACTATGGCTACACCTTC	CASSFGQGYYGYTF
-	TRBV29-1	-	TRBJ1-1	TGCAGCGTTTACAGACAGAACACTGAAGCTTTCTTT	CSVYRQNTEAFF